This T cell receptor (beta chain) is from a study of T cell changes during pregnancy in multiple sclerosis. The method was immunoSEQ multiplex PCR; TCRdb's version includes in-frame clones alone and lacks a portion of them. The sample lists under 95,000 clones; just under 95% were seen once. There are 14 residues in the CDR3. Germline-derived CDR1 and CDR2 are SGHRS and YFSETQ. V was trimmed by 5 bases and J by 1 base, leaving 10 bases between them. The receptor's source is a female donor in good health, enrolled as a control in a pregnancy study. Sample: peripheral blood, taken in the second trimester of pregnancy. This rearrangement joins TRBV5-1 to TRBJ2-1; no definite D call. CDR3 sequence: CASRTQESYNEQFF. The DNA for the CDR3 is TGCGCCAGCAGAACTCAAGAATCCTACAATGAGCAGTTCTTC.